The sequence of this T cell receptor beta chain was determined in a study of blood T cell repertoires in COVID-19. Study context: Whether acute or convalescent, the COVID-19 samples came from the United States, Italy and Spain.

Under the authors' procedure: Amplification of reference gene primers was used by the study to estimate nucleated cell counts. Clones were read by immunoSEQ multiplex PCR, and TCRdb kept only the in-frame ones, dropping some. V and J calls and clone size are those listed in that table; D and trimming were worked out from the DNA. The table shows over 150,000 clones, with approximately 86% occurring only once. This CDR3 has 12 residues. Trimming cost V 7 bases and J 4 bases; bases outside gene matches: 3. The germline CDR1 and CDR2 sequences are LGHDT and YNNKEL (reference sequence). The chain combines TRBV3-1 (or the pseudogene TRBV3-2) with TRBJ2-5, with 7 bases aligning to TRBD2. The sequence was collected from a middle-aged man with active or convalescent COVID-19. The sequencing input was peripheral blood. The CDR3 DNA is TGTGCCAGCATGGGGGAGGGAGAGACCCAGTACTTC. Translated, it gives CASMGEGETQYF.